Listed here is a single T cell receptor (beta chain). Its cognate antigen is unknown. This sample stems from a study of blood T cells in healthy people across ages. The second PCR ran 7 to 11 cycles with a sample-barcoded 5' primer and J-beta primers. TCRdb passed the 5' RACE reads through MiXCR, listing each CDR3 protein once. The sample holds around 800,000 distinct CDR3 sequences; less than 60% are singletons and the top ten take around 18%. Study conclusions and caveats: Roughly linear age-related decline in beta diversity appeared, significant by age approximately 43. Shifts in expanded clonotypes may have been confounded by donor CMV status, which was unknown. Both naive CD4+ cell counts and diversity were greater in long-lived donors than in aged donors.

Donor samples were obtained from healthy Caucasian individuals from Russia, aged about 6 to 95. V trimming: 7 bases; J trimming: 14 bases; junction bases outside the gene matches: 12. The CDR3 contains 12 residues. The sample consisted of blood. The genes are TRBV12-3 or TRBV12-4 and TRBJ2-3; 7 nucleotides match TRBD2. The origin of this receptor is an older man in good health. CDR3 DNA sequence: TGTGCCAGCACGGCGGGGGTATATTTATCGTATTTT. Translating gives CASTAGVYLSYF.